This TCR beta chain was obtained from a study of T cell repertoires in cytomegalovirus infection. About the research overall: CMV infection together with matching HLA type was indicated by public TCR beta signatures. Study observations and caveats: Identification of carriers of CMV plus the relevant HLA was achieved through cumulative public TCR beta family frequency.

TCRdb analysed the reads with MiXCR anew, one entry per CDR3 protein. This table has some 270,000 distinct CDR3 sequences, about a sixth appearing once. This clonotype has just a few counts. The antigen is unknown. V lost 5 bases to trimming and J lost 7 bases, with 9 bases between them. The CDR3 extends over 12 amino acids. Germline CDR1 reads SEHNR; CDR2 reads FQNEAQ (reference sequence). Sequences were obtained from CD8+ T cells from PBMCs. This receptor was taken from a human donor in good health (CMV status not recorded). Some clones in this sample may be carry-over from other donors' samples. The V gene is TRBV7-9, the J gene TRBJ2-1, with no clear D. The CDR3 nucleotides are TGTGCCAGCAGCCAATCTCGGAATGAGCAGTTCTTC. It encodes CASSQSRNEQFF.